A selection of T cell receptor beta chains follows, all from one sample in a study of glioma-infiltrating T cells. TCRdb re-derived calls from the multiplex PCR reads in MiXCR, one entry per CDR3 protein. The data contain around 93,000 distinct CDR3 sequences, around 37% of them singletons. The specimen sequenced was glioma tissue, nonneoplastic brain tissue, or PBMCs (not recorded which). The origin of the receptors is a human donor with low-grade glioma or glioblastoma, undergoing nonglioma brain surgery, or in good health (not recorded which). The CDR3 runs from the conserved cysteine through the conserved F or W. A D gene is named only where the DNA matches it firmly. Clone size appears in some rows only: once, few, many, or a class for an expanded clone.

clone size: many; D gene: -; J gene: TRBJ2-1; V gene: TRBV20-1; CDR3 protein: CSLRNGGARGEQFF; CDR3 DNA: TGCAGTCTTAGGAATGGGGGTGCTCGGGGTGAGCAGTTCTTC
clone size: -; D gene: TRBD1; J gene: TRBJ1-4; V gene: TRBV7-2; CDR3 protein: CASSYRQGGTATNEKLFF; CDR3 DNA: TGTGCCAGCAGCTACCGACAGGGAGGCACAGCAACTAATGAAAAACTGTTTTTT
clone size: -; D gene: TRBD2; J gene: TRBJ2-3; V gene: TRBV7-2; CDR3 protein: CASSPTRLAETQYF; CDR3 DNA: TGTGCCAGCAGCCCTACCCGACTAGCGGAAACGCAGTATTTT
clone size: many; D gene: -; J gene: TRBJ2-3; V gene: TRBV19; CDR3 protein: CASSHSGVLDTQYF; CDR3 DNA: TGTGCCAGTAGTCATAGTGGTGTTCTTGATACGCAGTATTTT
clone size: -; D gene: -; J gene: TRBJ2-5; V gene: TRBV7-6; CDR3 protein: CASSFYICSASNSFGGETQYF; CDR3 DNA: -
clone size: once; D gene: TRBD1; J gene: TRBJ1-1; V gene: TRBV6-5; CDR3 protein: CASSSQGATEAFF; CDR3 DNA: TGTGCCAGCAGTTCACAGGGGGCCACTGAAGCTTTCTTT
clone size: -; D gene: TRBD2; J gene: TRBJ2-7; V gene: TRBV5-5; CDR3 protein: CASSLSGTTSSYEQYF; CDR3 DNA: TGTGCCAGCAGCCTATCCGGGACTACCTCCTCCTACGAGCAGTACTTC
clone size: -; D gene: -; J gene: TRBJ2-1; V gene: TRBV15; CDR3 protein: CASRRTTYNEQFF; CDR3 DNA: TGTGCCAGCAGAAGGACTACCTACAATGAGCAGTTCTTC
clone size: many; D gene: -; J gene: TRBJ2-1; V gene: TRBV10-3; CDR3 protein: CAINKDSTNEQFF; CDR3 DNA: TGTGCCATCAACAAAGACTCCACCAATGAGCAGTTCTTC
clone size: -; D gene: TRBD2; J gene: TRBJ2-7; V gene: TRBV27; CDR3 protein: CASSTSGTSGGAYEQYF; CDR3 DNA: TGTGCCAGCAGTACTTCCGGGACTAGCGGAGGTGCCTACGAGCAGTACTTC
clone size: many; D gene: TRBD2; J gene: TRBJ2-3; V gene: TRBV28; CDR3 protein: CASSLPLAGVTTDTQYF; CDR3 DNA: TGTGCCAGCAGCCTACCACTAGCGGGGGTGACAACAGATACGCAGTATTTT
clone size: many; D gene: -; J gene: TRBJ1-2; V gene: TRBV7-9; CDR3 protein: CASSLGVLDRGGYTF; CDR3 DNA: TGTGCCAGCAGCTTAGGTGTTTTGGACCGAGGTGGCTACACCTTC
clone size: -; D gene: TRBD1; J gene: TRBJ2-2; V gene: TRBV2; CDR3 protein: CAGGSDRGATGELFF; CDR3 DNA: TGTGCCGGCGGCTCGGACAGGGGAGCCACCGGGGAGCTGTTTTTT
clone size: many; D gene: TRBD1; J gene: TRBJ1-2; V gene: TRBV25-1; CDR3 protein: CASRTGDYGYTF; CDR3 DNA: TGTGCCAGCCGGACAGGGGACTATGGCTACACCTTC
clone size: -; D gene: -; J gene: TRBJ2-3; V gene: TRBV5-1; CDR3 protein: CASSIQSSTDTRYF; CDR3 DNA: TGCGCCAGCAGTATACAATCTAGCACAGATACGCGGTATTTT
clone size: many; D gene: TRBD1; J gene: TRBJ2-1; V gene: TRBV13; CDR3 protein: CASSRGQRNNEQFF; CDR3 DNA: TGTGCCAGCAGCCGGGGACAGAGAAACAATGAGCAGTTCTTC